The T cell receptor (beta chain) described here comes from a study of early T cells in non-severe SARS-CoV-2 infection. Overall study context: It was bulk RNA from unsorted whole blood that was sequenced, and the chains were unpaired. Whole-study findings and limits: Matching against VDJdb likely underestimated virus-specific expansions, favoring anti-spike CD8.

The germline V and J ends were trimmed by 3 bases and 4 bases, with 7 bases remaining between them. This CDR3 is built from 13 residues. This clonotype was found many times. Its antigen is currently unknown. As part of library construction, unique molecular identifiers were attached to individual cDNA molecules. TCRdb re-analysed the 5' RACE reads in MiXCR, keeping a single row per CDR3 protein. The sample holds around 63,000 distinct CDR3 sequences, over 10% seen once. This clonotype was obtained from an adult who was a healthcare worker with PCR-confirmed SARS-CoV-2 infection or an uninfected control (not recorded which). The chain carries TRBV12-3 or TRBV12-4 and TRBJ1-3; no firm D call. Sequencing input: whole blood. In DNA, the CDR3 is TGTGCCAGCAGTTTGGAATACGGAAACACCATATATTTT. It yields the protein CASSLEYGNTIYF.